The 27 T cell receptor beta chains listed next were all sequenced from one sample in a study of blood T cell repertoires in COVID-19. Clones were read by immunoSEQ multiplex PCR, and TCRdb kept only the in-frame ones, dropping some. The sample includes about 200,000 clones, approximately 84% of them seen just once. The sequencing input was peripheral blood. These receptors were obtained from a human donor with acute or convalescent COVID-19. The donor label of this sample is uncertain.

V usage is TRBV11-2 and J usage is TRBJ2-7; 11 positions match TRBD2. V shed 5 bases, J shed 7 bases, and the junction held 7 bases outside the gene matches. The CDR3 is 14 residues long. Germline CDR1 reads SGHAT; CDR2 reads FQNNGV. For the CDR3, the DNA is TGTGCCAGCAGCAAACTAGCGGGAGCTGGGGAGCAGTACTTC. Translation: CASSKLAGAGEQYF.

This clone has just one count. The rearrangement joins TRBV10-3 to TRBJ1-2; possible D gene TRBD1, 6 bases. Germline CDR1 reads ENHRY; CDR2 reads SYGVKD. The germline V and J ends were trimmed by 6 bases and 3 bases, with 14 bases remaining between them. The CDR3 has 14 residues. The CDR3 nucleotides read TGTGCCATCAGACAAACAGGGTCGGACTATGGCTACACCTTC. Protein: CAIRQTGSDYGYTF.

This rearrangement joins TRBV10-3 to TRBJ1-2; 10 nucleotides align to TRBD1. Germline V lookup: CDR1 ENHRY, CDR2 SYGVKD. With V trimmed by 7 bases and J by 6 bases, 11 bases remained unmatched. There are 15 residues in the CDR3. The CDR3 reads CAITRGTGVVDGYTF. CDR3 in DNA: TGTGCCATCACCCGGGGGACAGGGGTCGTGGATGGCTACACCTTC.

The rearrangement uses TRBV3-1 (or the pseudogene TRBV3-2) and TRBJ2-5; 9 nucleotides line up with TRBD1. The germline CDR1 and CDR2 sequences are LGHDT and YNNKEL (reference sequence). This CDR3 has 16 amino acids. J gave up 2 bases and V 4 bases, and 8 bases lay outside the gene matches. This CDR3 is CASSLRQGVLQETQYF. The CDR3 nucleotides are TGTGCCAGCAGCCTGAGACAGGGGGTTTTACAAGAGACCCAGTACTTC.

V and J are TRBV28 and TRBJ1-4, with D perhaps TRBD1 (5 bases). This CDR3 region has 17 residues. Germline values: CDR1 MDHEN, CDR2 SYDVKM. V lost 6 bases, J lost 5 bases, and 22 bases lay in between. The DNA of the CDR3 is TGTGCCAGCAGCCGTGGGGGGAACTCACGGGGGAATGAAAAACTGTTTTTT. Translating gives CASSRGGNSRGNEKLFF.

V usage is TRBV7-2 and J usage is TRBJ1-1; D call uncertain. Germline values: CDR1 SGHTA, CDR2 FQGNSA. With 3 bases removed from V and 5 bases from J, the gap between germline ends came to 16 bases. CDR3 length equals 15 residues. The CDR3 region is CASSFNYRPKTEAFF. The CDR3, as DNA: TGTGCCAGCAGCTTCAACTACCGCCCTAAGACTGAAGCTTTCTTT.

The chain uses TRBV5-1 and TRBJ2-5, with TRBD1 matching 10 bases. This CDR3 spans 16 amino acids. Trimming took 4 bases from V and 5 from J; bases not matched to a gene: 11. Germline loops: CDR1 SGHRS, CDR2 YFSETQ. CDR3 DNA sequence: TGCGCCAGCAGCCGGACTCGGACAGGGGGGACGGAGACCCAGTACTTC. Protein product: CASSRTRTGGTETQYF.

The CDR3 here is CASSIGIDRDLDRQFF. For the CDR3, the DNA is TGTGCCAGTAGTATAGGGATAGACAGGGATCTAGATAGGCAGTTCTTC. The V call is TRBV19, the J call TRBJ2-1; 7 bases align to TRBD1. The CDR3 covers 16 residues. V trimming: 1 base; J trimming: 12 bases; junction bases outside the gene matches: 15. CDR1 is LNHDA and CDR2 is SQIVND in the germline V gene (reference sequence). Filled out from reference TRBV19 and TRBJ2-1, the complete variable domain reads DGGITQSPKYLFRKEGQNVTLSCEQNLNHDAMYWYRQDPGQGLRLIYYSQIVNDFQKGDIAEGYSVSREKKESFPLTVTSAQKNPTAFYLCASSIGIDRDLDRQFFGPGTRLTVL.

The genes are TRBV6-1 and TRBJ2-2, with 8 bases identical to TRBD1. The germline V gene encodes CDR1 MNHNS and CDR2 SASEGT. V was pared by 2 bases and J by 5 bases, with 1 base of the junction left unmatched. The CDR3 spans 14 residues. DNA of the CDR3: TGTGCCAGCAGTGAACAGGGGGCGACCGGGGAGCTGTTTTTT. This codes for CASSEQGATGELFF.

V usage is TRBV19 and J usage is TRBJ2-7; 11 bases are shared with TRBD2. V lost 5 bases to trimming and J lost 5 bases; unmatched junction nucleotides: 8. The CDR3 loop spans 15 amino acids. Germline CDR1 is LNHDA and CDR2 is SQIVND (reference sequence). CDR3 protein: CASSPTGTSGDEQYF. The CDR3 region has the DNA TGTGCCAGTAGTCCGACCGGGACTAGCGGAGACGAGCAGTACTTC.

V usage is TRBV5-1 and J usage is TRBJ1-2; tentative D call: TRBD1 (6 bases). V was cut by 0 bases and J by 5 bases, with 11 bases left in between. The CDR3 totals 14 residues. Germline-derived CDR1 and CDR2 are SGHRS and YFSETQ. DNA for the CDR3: TGCGCCAGCAGCTTGGGCAGGGGCGAATATGGCTACACCTTC. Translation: CASSLGRGEYGYTF.

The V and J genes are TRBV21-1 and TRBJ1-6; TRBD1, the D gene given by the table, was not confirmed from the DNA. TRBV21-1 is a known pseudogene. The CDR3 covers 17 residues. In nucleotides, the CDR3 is TGTGCCAGCAGCAAAGGAATGGGCAACTCCTATAATTCACCCCTCCACTTT. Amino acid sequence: CASSKGMGNSYNSPLHF.

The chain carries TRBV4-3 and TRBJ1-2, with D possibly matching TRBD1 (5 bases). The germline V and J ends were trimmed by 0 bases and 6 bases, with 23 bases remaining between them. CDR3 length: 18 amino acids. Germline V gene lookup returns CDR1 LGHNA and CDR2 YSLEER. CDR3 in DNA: TGCGCCAGCAGCCAAGAAGCAAGTGGGGCCCCGTTAGGGAATGGCTACACCTTC. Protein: CASSQEASGAPLGNGYTF.

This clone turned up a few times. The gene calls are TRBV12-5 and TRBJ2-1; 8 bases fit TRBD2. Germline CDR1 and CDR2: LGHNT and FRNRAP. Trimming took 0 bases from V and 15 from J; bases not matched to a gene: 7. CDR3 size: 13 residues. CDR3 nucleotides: TGTGCTAGTGGTTTGGTAGCGGGGACTAGATTGTTCTTC. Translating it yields CASGLVAGTRLFF.

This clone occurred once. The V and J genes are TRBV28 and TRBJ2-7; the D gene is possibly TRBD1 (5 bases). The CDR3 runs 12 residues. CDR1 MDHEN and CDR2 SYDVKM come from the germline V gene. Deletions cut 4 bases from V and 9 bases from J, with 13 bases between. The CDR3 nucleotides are TGTGCCAGCAGTTCCGACAGTTGGGCGCAGTACTTC. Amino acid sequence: CASSSDSWAQYF.

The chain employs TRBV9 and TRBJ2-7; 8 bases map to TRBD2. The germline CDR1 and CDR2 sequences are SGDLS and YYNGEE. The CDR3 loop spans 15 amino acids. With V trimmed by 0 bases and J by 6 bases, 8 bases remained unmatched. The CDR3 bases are TGTGCCAGCAGCGTAGCGTCGAGCGGGAGACTCGAGCAGTACTTC. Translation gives CASSVASSGRLEQYF.

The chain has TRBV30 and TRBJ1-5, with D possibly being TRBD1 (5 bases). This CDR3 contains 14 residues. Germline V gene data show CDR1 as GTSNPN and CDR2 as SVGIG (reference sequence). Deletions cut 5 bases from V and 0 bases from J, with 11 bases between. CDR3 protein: CAWQGTDSNQPQHF. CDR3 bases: TGTGCCTGGCAGGGAACGGATAGCAATCAGCCCCAGCATTTT.

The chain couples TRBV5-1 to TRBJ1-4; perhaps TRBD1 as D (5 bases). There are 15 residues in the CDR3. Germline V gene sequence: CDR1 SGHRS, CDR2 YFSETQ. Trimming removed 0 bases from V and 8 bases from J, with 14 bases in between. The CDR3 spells CASSLVAGREEKLFF. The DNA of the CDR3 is TGCGCCAGCAGCTTGGTGGCAGGGAGGGAAGAAAAACTGTTTTTT.

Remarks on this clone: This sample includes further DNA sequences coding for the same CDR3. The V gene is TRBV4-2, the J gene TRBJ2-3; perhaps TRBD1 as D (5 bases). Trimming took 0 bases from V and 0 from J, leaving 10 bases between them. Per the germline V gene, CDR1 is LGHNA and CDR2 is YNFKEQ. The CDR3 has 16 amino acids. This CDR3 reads CASSQDTQGSTDTQYF. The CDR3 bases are TGTGCCAGCAGCCAAGATACTCAGGGAAGCACAGATACGCAGTATTTT.

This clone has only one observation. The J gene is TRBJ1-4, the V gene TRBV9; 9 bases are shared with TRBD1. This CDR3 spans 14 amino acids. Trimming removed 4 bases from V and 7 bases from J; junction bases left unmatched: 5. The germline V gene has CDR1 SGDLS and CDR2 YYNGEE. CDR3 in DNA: TGTGCCAGCAGCTTGGGACAGGGAGGTGAAAAACTGTTTTTT. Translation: CASSLGQGGEKLFF.

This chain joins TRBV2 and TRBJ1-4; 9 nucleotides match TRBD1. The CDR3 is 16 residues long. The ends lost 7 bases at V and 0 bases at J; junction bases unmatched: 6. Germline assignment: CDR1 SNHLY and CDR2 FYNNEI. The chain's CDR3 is CASIGQGPATNEKLFF. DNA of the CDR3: TGTGCCAGCATTGGACAGGGGCCTGCAACTAATGAAAAACTGTTTTTT. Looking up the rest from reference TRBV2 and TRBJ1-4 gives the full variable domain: EPEVTQTPSHQVTQMGQEVILRCVPISNHLYFYWYRQILGQKVEFLVSFYNNEISEKSEIFDDQFSVERPDGSNFTLKIRSTKLEDSAMYFCASIGQGPATNEKLFFGSGTQLSVL.

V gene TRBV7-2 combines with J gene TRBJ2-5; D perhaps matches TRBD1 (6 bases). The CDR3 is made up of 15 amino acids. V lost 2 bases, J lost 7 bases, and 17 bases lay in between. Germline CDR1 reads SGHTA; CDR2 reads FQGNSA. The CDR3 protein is CASSLRGQGSGTQYF. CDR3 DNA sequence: TGTGCCAGCAGCTTAAGAGGGCAGGGGAGTGGGACCCAGTACTTC.

In DNA form, the CDR3 reads TGTGCCAGCAGCCTCGGGACAGCCTTATTCTACGAGCAGTACTTC. Translation gives CASSLGTALFYEQYF. The chain is built from TRBV3-1 (or the pseudogene TRBV3-2) and TRBJ2-7; 7 positions match TRBD1. The length of the CDR3 is 15 residues. Losses at the gene ends were 4 bases for V and 3 bases for J; bases not matched to a gene: 9. The germline CDR1 and CDR2 sequences are LGHDT and YNNKEL (reference sequence).

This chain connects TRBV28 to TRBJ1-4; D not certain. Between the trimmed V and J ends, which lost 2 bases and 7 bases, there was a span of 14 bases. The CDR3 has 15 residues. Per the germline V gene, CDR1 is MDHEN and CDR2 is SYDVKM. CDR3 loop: CASSLEGKVGEKLFF. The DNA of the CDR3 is TGTGCCAGCAGTTTAGAGGGCAAAGTGGGTGAAAAACTGTTTTTT.

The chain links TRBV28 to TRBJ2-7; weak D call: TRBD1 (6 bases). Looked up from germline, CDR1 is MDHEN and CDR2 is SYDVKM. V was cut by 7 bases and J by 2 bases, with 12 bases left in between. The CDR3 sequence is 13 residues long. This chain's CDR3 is CASKQGGPYEQYF. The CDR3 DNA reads TGTGCCAGCAAACAGGGCGGCCCCTACGAGCAGTACTTC.

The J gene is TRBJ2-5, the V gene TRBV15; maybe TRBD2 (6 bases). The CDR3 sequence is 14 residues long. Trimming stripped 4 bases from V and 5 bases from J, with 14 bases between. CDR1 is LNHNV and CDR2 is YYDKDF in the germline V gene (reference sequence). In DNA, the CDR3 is TGTGCCACCAGCACGGGGCGGAGGGCGGAGACCCAGTACTTC. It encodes CATSTGRRAETQYF.

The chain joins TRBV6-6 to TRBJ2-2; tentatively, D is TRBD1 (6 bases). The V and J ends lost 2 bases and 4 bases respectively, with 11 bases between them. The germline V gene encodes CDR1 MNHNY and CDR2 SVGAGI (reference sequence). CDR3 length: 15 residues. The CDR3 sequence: CASSYTGISTGELFF. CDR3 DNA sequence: TGTGCCAGCAGTTACACAGGGATCTCCACCGGGGAGCTGTTTTTT.